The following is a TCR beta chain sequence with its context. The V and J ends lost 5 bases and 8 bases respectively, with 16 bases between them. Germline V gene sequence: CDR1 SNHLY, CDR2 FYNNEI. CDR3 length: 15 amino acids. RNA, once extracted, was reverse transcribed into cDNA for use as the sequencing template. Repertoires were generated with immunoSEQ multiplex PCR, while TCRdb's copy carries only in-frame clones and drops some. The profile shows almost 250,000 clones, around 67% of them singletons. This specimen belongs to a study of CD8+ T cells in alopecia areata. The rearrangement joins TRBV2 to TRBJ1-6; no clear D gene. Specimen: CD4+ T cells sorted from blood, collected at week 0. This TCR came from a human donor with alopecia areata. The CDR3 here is CASSQTVGNYSPLHF. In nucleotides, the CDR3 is TGTGCCAGCAGTCAAACAGTGGGGAACTATTCACCCCTCCACTTT.